Included here is one T cell receptor beta chain sequence, with context. This clonotype was picked up a small number of times. It lacks a known antigen. No base-level quality is on record; no much larger clone is a single base apart. The library relied on PCR. The sequencer was an Illumina HiSeq 2500. TCR library preparation used molecular barcoding, with unique molecular identifiers applied to normalize quantification of the TCRbeta repertoire. The raw public data were reprocessed by TCRdb itself: fastp quality trimming at Q25, MiXCR clonotype calling, in-frame beta chains only. Rows with one shared CDR3 protein collapse into an entry with the most common genes and DNA. The sample records 700,000 or so distinct CDR3 sequences, about an eighth of which are singletons. Of the sample, about 0.79% is held by the ten largest clones. The data are from a study of T-cell reconstitution after alpha-beta-depleted transplantation in children (dated by TCRdb to 2016 to 2017). The study in broad terms: T-cell immune reconstitution after TCRalphabeta/CD19-depleted allogeneic hematopoietic cell transplantation in children was quantitatively tracked in the study by means of TCR repertoire profiling.

Sample treatment or condition, as interpreted from the label and publication: allogeneic hematopoietic cell transplantation with graft depleted of TCRalphabeta T cells and CD19 B cells. Transplant recipients were children who received TCRalphabeta/CD19-depleted allogeneic hematopoietic cell grafts. Paper-wide results and their limitations: The apparently early alphabetaT-cell count recovery about two months after transplant was reportedly dependent on only several hundred rapidly expanded clones derived from non-depleted graft cells. Over the following months the frequencies of hyperexpanded clones went down, and after one year T-cell counts and TCRbeta diversity were mostly credited to newly produced T cells. In some patients, the high TCRbeta diversity seen at day 60 was put down to recipient T cells and intrathymic progenitors that had survived conditioning.

The germline V gene encodes CDR1 DFQATT and CDR2 SNEGSKA (reference sequence). The junction carries 16 bases between V and J, which are trimmed by 0 bases and 2 bases respectively. CDR3 length: 16 amino acids, cysteine to phenylalanine. Just CDR3 DNA is preserved here, 48 bases in frame from base 1. Sequences were derived from PBMCs, sampled before TCRalphabeta/CD19-depleted stem cell transplant. This clonotype was sampled from a girl under 10 years old with congenital amegakaryocytic thrombocytopenia, due to receive a stem cell transplant. Recombination connected TRBV20-1 to TRBJ2-5; the D gene is perhaps TRBD2, from 6 matching bases. The nucleotide sequence is TGCAGTGCTAGAGATCGATTGCGGGACCATCAAGAGACCCAGTACTTC. This translates into CSARDRLRDHQETQYF.